Below are 3 T cell receptor beta chains sequenced from a single sample in a study of shared clonotypes between healthy human individuals. Libraries were prepared by immunoSEQ multiplex PCR; TCRdb keeps only in-frame clonotypes and omits some of them. This sample has about 2.4 million clones; under 95% occur once, and the top ten carry approximately 0.35%. The sequencing sample was made of naive CD4+ T cells from PBMCs. Regarding subset: CD45RA+ positively selected. These TCRs come from a young man in good health. Some clones in this sample may be carry-over from other donors' samples.

As regards this clone: The sample contains more than one DNA sequence encoding this CDR3. The V and J genes are TRBV7-2 and TRBJ1-1; D is unresolved. V lost 5 bases and J 1 base, leaving 8 bases between the germline ends. The V gene's germline CDR1 is SGHTA and CDR2 FQGNSA. This CDR3 region has 13 residues. CDR3: CASSLYRNTEAFF. The CDR3 DNA is TGTGCCAGCAGCCTCTACAGGAACACTGAAGCTTTCTTT.

The genes are TRBV5-1 and TRBJ2-1, with D uncertain. The germline gives CDR1 SGHRS, CDR2 YFSETQ. Trimming shortened V by 1 base and J by 6 bases, and 11 bases separated the two germline ends. This CDR3 comprises 14 residues. The CDR3, as DNA: TGCGCCAGCAGCTTGATTGTAGGACCCAATGAGCAGTTCTTC. Its translation: CASSLIVGPNEQFF.

The chain combines TRBV7-8 with TRBJ2-1; maybe TRBD2 (5 bases). This CDR3 is built from 16 residues. The germline gives CDR1 SGHVS, CDR2 FQNEAQ. Trimming left V 1 base short and J 3 bases short, with 13 bases between. The CDR3 sequence: CASSLGGLDYYNEQFF. CDR3 nucleotides: TGTGCCAGCAGCTTAGGGGGTCTAGACTACTACAATGAGCAGTTCTTC. Full variable domain (remainder filled in from reference TRBV7-8 and TRBJ2-1): GAGVSQSPRYKVAKRGQDVALRCDPISGHVSLFWYQQALGQGPEFLTYFQNEAQLDKSGLPSDRFFAERPEGSVSTLKIQRTQQEDSAVYLCASSLGGLDYYNEQFFGPGTRLTVL.